Listed below are T cell receptor beta chains from one sample, sequenced in a study of beta chain features in type 1 diabetes. TCRdb's table, derived via immunoSEQ multiplex PCR, lists solely in-frame clones and lacks some. The repertoire consists of about 120,000 clones, with around 16% occurring once and the leading ten covering 2.6%. Sample: central memory CD4+ T cells from blood. These receptors were obtained from a man aged 18 to 29 with type 1 diabetes. Each CDR3 is given with its conserved first and last residue. D genes are given only for firm matches. The size entry is marked missing in some rows and otherwise reads once, few, many or a size class.

clone size | D gene | J gene | V gene | CDR3 DNA | CDR3 protein
few | TRBD1 | TRBJ2-1 | TRBV2 | TGTGCCAGCAGTGATACAGGGGGCGGGTACAATGAGCAGTTCTTC | CASSDTGGGYNEQFF
- | - | TRBJ2-2 | TRBV2 | TGTGCCAGCCGGACCGGCGGGGAGCTGTTTTTT | CASRTGGELFF
medium-sized | - | TRBJ1-5 | TRBV6-6 | TGTGCCAGCAGTTACTGGGAAGGTGAGCCCCAGCATTTT | CASSYWEGEPQHF
many | TRBD1 | TRBJ2-4 | TRBV2 | TGTGCCAGCAGAACCGGGACAGGGGGTGACATTCAGTACTTC | CASRTGTGGDIQYF
- | TRBD2 | TRBJ2-3 | TRBV29-1 | TGCAGCGGTACCCTTAGCGGGGGCAGGGCAGATACGCAGTATTTT | CSGTLSGGRADTQYF
- | - | TRBJ1-1 | TRBV7-9 | TGTGCCAGCAGCTTAGGCCGGGTGGGGACTGAAGCTTTCTTT | CASSLGRVGTEAFF
few | TRBD1 | TRBJ2-7 | TRBV30 | TGTGCCTGGGGGACAGGCCGGTACACCTACGAGCAGTACTTC | CAWGTGRYTYEQYF
- | - | TRBJ1-2 | TRBV2 | TGTGCCAGCAGTGAAGCGACAGAAAACTATGGCTACACCTTC | CASSEATENYGYTF
- | TRBD1 | TRBJ2-4 | TRBV18 | TGTGCCAGCTCACCGGGGACAGGGCAATACCTCGGCATTCAGTACTTC | CASSPGTGQYLGIQYF
few | TRBD1 | TRBJ1-6 | TRBV2 | TGTGCCAGCAGTAACAGGGGCACGAATTCACCCCTCCACTTT | CASSNRGTNSPLHF
few | TRBD2 | TRBJ2-3 | TRBV6-1 | TGTGCCAGCAGTCCGGGACTAGCGGGGCAACATACGCAGTATTTT | CASSPGLAGQHTQYF
few | - | TRBJ2-1 | TRBV27 | TGTGCCAGCAGTTTTAACCTAGCCCCCAGAGTTTACCTGTTCTTC | CASSFNLAPRVYLFF
- | TRBD2 | TRBJ2-2 | TRBV11-3 | TGTGCCAGCAGCTTTGGACTAGCGGGGCCCACCGGGGAGCTGTTTTTT | CASSFGLAGPTGELFF
- | - | TRBJ2-3 | TRBV5-4 | TGTGCCAGCAGCTTGGGGGGGATCAGCACAGATACGCAGTATTTT | CASSLGGISTDTQYF
- | - | TRBJ2-3 | TRBV4-1 | TGCGCCAGCAGCCAAGATGAAGCGGGCACAGAAACGCAGTATTTT | CASSQDEAGTETQYF
- | TRBD2 | TRBJ2-1 | TRBV7-2 | TGTGCCAGCAGCTTAACCGGGACTAGCGGGGGCTACTACAATGAGCAGTTCTTC | CASSLTGTSGGYYNEQFF
- | - | TRBJ2-1 | TRBV9 | TGTGCCAGCAGCGTATTTATGGGGGACAATGAGCAGTTCTTC | CASSVFMGDNEQFF
- | TRBD2 | TRBJ2-3 | TRBV4-1 | TGCGCCAGCAGCCAAAAACCCCAAGCGGGGGGGTTTAGCACAGATACGCAGTATTTT | CASSQKPQAGGFSTDTQYF
few | - | TRBJ1-1 | TRBV10-3 | TGTGCCATCAGTGAATCCAGGGGCGAGAACACTGAAGCTTTCTTT | CAISESRGENTEAFF
few | - | TRBJ2-1 | TRBV18 | TGTGCCAGCTCACCCGGGGCGGCCTACAATGAGCAGTTCTTC | CASSPGAAYNEQFF
few | - | TRBJ1-1 | TRBV9 | TGTGCCAGCAGCACCACGGTTAACACTGAAGCTTTCTTT | CASSTTVNTEAFF
- | TRBD2 | TRBJ2-1 | TRBV7-2 | TGTGCCAGCAGCCCCGGGCTAGCGGGGGGCGCGGAGCAGTTCTTC | CASSPGLAGGAEQFF
many | - | TRBJ1-6 | TRBV5-6 | TGTGCCAGCAGCCCCGACGGAGCCTATAATTCACCCCTCCACTTT | CASSPDGAYNSPLHF
few | - | TRBJ2-1 | TRBV2 | TGTGCCAGCAGTGAAAGGGACTCGACCTACAATGAGCAGTTCTTC | CASSERDSTYNEQFF
- | - | TRBJ2-3 | TRBV4-1 | TGCGCCAGCAGCCAGGCTACCCTTATGGCGGATACGCAGTATTTT | CASSQATLMADTQYF
few | TRBD2 | TRBJ2-1 | TRBV5-1 | TGCGCCAGCAGCTCGACGGGGGGCTACAATGAGCAGTTCTTC | CASSSTGGYNEQFF
once | TRBD1 | TRBJ1-2 | TRBV2 | TGTGCCAGCACCATGACAGGGAACTATGGCTACACCTTC | CASTMTGNYGYTF
- | TRBD1 | TRBJ1-2 | TRBV7-2 | TGTGCCAGCAGCCCCCTGACAGGGGGCGGTGGCTACACCTTC | CASSPLTGGGGYTF
few | - | TRBJ2-7 | TRBV6-1 | TGTGCCAGCAGTGAAGCGCGGATCGCCGGGGGGCGAGCCTACGAGCAGTACTTC | CASSEARIAGGRAYEQYF
- | TRBD1 | TRBJ1-5 | TRBV29-1 | TGCAGCGTTGAACATTACAGGGGAGAGGATCAGCCCCAGCATTTT | CSVEHYRGEDQPQHF
- | TRBD1 | TRBJ2-5 | TRBV5-1 | TGCGCCAGCAGCTTGGGGGACAGGGGAGAGACCCAGTACTTC | CASSLGDRGETQYF
- | - | TRBJ1-3 | TRBV28 | TGTGCCAGCAGTCCTTCGCCTTCTGGAAACACCATATATTTT | CASSPSPSGNTIYF
- | - | TRBJ1-2 | TRBV5-4 | TGTGCCAGCAGCTTGGACAACTATGGCTACACCTTC | CASSLDNYGYTF
- | - | TRBJ2-3 | TRBV29-1 | TGCAGCGCTTCTAGCTCTAGCACAGATACGCAGTATTTT | CSASSSSTDTQYF
once | TRBD2 | TRBJ2-5 | TRBV7-7 | TGTGCTAGCAGCCTAGGGGCTAGCGGGGGGACGCAAGAGACCCAGTACTTC | CASSLGASGGTQETQYF
- | TRBD2 | TRBJ2-1 | TRBV19 | TGTGCCAGTAGTATACTCCGGGTAGCGGGGTTCAATGAGCAGTTCTTC | CASSILRVAGFNEQFF
- | TRBD1 | TRBJ1-2 | TRBV7-2 | TGTGCCAGCAGCTCGTCGACAGGGGGCCCCTATGGCTACACCTTC | CASSSSTGGPYGYTF
- | - | TRBJ2-3 | TRBV30 | TGTGCCTGGAGTGTTTATCGAGCGGAGGGGCCAGATACGCAGTATTTT | CAWSVYRAEGPDTQYF
- | - | TRBJ1-2 | TRBV18 | TGTGCCAGCTCACCAAGGGCAGGGGAAGTGGGCGTCTATGGCTACACCTTC | CASSPRAGEVGVYGYTF
- | - | TRBJ2-1 | TRBV27 | TGTGCCAGCAGTTTATGGGCCGCCACCTACAATGAGCAGTTCTTC | CASSLWAATYNEQFF
- | - | TRBJ2-1 | TRBV30 | TGTGCCTGGTTTTTTCACAATGAGCAGTTCTTC | CAWFFHNEQFF
- | - | TRBJ2-7 | TRBV30 | TGTGCCTGGAGTGTCCCCTACGAGCAGTACTTC | CAWSVPYEQYF
few | - | TRBJ2-7 | TRBV7-2 | TGTGCCAGCAGCTTAAACTCCGGGCCATACGAGCAGTACTTC | CASSLNSGPYEQYF
few | - | TRBJ1-2 | TRBV25-1 | TGTGCCAGCAGCTCGGGACACCTGAACTATGGCTACACCTTC | CASSSGHLNYGYTF
few | TRBD1 | TRBJ2-4 | TRBV18 | TGTGCCAGCTCACCCCTCGGACAGGGATCCAACATTCAGTACTTC | CASSPLGQGSNIQYF